This T cell receptor (beta chain) was observed in a study of breast tumors, draining lymph nodes, adjacent tissues. Details on this clonotype: A much larger clone is a single base away; this may be a read error. No conserved phenylalanine or tryptophan is present at the end of the CDR3, so a read error is the likely explanation.

TCRdb passed the multiplex PCR reads through MiXCR, listing each CDR3 protein once. The top ten hold roughly 3.5% of the sample, which has 200,000 to 250,000 distinct CDR3 sequences, less than 45% seen once. Axillary draining lymph nodes of breast cancer patients supplied the node samples. This CDR3 is 14 amino acids long. The germline V and J ends were trimmed by 6 bases and 6 bases, with 14 bases remaining between them. Germline V CDR1 and CDR2: LNHDA, SQIVND (reference sequence). Sequenced sample: axillary lymph node tissue. This receptor was taken from a female donor with breast cancer. Some clones in this sample may be carry-over from other donors' samples. This sequence joins TRBV19 and TRBJ2-2; D uncertain. CDR3 sequence (DNA): TGTGCCAGTAGACTAACTTGGCGGCCCGGGGAGCTGTTTTTG. Translating it yields CASRLTWRPGELFL.